This T cell receptor (beta chain) emerged from a study of blood T cells in healthy people across ages. Study outcomes and limitations: Researchers report that TCR beta diversity correlated strongly with naive T cell percentage.

The CDR3 sequence is 15 residues long. V lost 11 bases to trimming and J lost 1 base; unmatched junction nucleotides: 8. Germline V gives CDR1 MGHDK, CDR2 SYGVNS. In regard to this clonotype: Its antigen remains unidentified.

Sample-barcoded 5' priming and a J-beta primer mix drove a second PCR of roughly 6 to 12 cycles. TCRdb re-derived calls from the 5' RACE reads in MiXCR, one entry per CDR3 protein. This table has roughly 930,000 distinct CDR3 sequences, roughly 43% appearing once. Each donor gave approximately 9.5 milliliters of peripheral blood. This TCR was recovered from a man aged 30 to 39 in good health. The V call is TRBV25-1, the J call TRBJ2-3; 11 positions match TRBD2. The sequenced sample consisted of blood. The CDR3 protein is CARTKTSGGTDTQYF. CDR3 sequence (DNA): TGTGCCCGCACAAAGACTAGCGGGGGCACAGATACGCAGTATTTT.